A selection of T cell receptor beta chains follows, all from one sample in a study of control samples from healthy donors and cancer patients. Assay used: immunoSEQ multiplex PCR; TCRdb lists only in-frame clones, some missing. The profile shows under 150,000 clones, about nine tenths of them singletons. The sample was blood. These receptors were taken from a man aged 30 to 45 in good health. The conserved cysteine and the conserved F or W are not part of the CDR3 here.

J,V,CDR3
TRBJ2-7,TRBV18,ASSPQTSGVDYEQY
TRBJ2-1,TRBV3-1/TRBV3-2,ASSRSGRRDEQF
TRBJ2-3,TRBV4-1,ASSQGDRGGRDTQY
TRBJ1-6,TRBV25-1,ASRAGGENSPLH
TRBJ2-7,TRBV20-1,SASLSGKLYEQY
TRBJ2-1,TRBV9,ASSVASSGRALYNEQF
TRBJ1-1,TRBV27,ASSWGGQPEAF
TRBJ1-1,TRBV11-1,ASKEMNTEAF
TRBJ2-5,TRBV12-3/TRBV12-4,ASSLEYQETQY
TRBJ2-2,TRBV14,ASSQGGGRTLTNTGELF
TRBJ2-5,TRBV18,ASSPANQETQY